These T cell receptor beta chains were read from a single sample in a study of beta chain features in type 1 diabetes. Libraries were prepared by immunoSEQ multiplex PCR; TCRdb keeps only in-frame clonotypes and omits some of them. The data contain a few hundred thousand clones, 9.5% to 13% of them singletons. The sequencing sample was made of central memory CD4+ T cells from blood. These receptors all come from a young man in good health. Both conserved end residues are part of each CDR3. A D gene is named only where the DNA matches it firmly. For some rows the clone size is stated as once, few or many, or as a class when expanded; others skip it.

size: few; J: TRBJ2-2; D: -; V: TRBV4-1; DNA: TGCGCCAGCAGCCAAACGAGGTCCGTAACCGGGGAGCTGTTTTTT; CDR3: CASSQTRSVTGELFF
size: -; J: TRBJ2-7; D: -; V: TRBV4-1; DNA: TGCGCCAGCAGCCAAGTCGCAGGTACCTACGAGCAGTACTTC; CDR3: CASSQVAGTYEQYF
size: -; J: TRBJ2-2; D: -; V: TRBV14; DNA: TGTGCCAGCAGCCAAGATCTGGCAGGGTACACCGGGGAGCTGTTTTTT; CDR3: CASSQDLAGYTGELFF
size: many; J: TRBJ2-2; D: -; V: TRBV7-9; DNA: TGTGCCAGCGGGCCCCCGAGGGATATAATCGCCGGGGAGCTGTTTTTT; CDR3: CASGPPRDIIAGELFF
size: -; J: TRBJ2-7; D: -; V: TRBV7-2; DNA: TGTGCCAGCAGCTTAGCAGCGGCTTACGAGCAGTACTTC; CDR3: CASSLAAAYEQYF
size: few; J: TRBJ1-2; D: TRBD1; V: TRBV28; DNA: TGTGCCACCCACCGGGGACAGAACTTGTTTGGCTACACCTTC; CDR3: CATHRGQNLFGYTF
size: -; J: TRBJ2-7; D: -; V: TRBV7-2; DNA: TGTGCCAGCAGCCCGTCGGTTGGGCGGGTATCCTACGAGCAGTACTTC; CDR3: CASSPSVGRVSYEQYF
size: -; J: TRBJ2-3; D: TRBD2; V: TRBV7-2; DNA: TGTGCCAGCAGCCCGCCTAGCGGAGATACGCAGTATTTT; CDR3: CASSPPSGDTQYF
size: -; J: TRBJ2-7; D: -; V: TRBV30; DNA: TGTGCCGCCCAGGGGACCTACGAGCTGTACTTC; CDR3: CAAQGTYELYF
size: few; J: TRBJ2-1; D: -; V: TRBV19; DNA: TGTGCCAGTAGTATTATTAGTTCCTCCTACAATGAGCAGTTCTTC; CDR3: CASSIISSSYNEQFF
size: -; J: TRBJ2-4; D: TRBD1; V: TRBV5-4; DNA: TGTGCCAGCAGCTCCAGGGACAGGGGGTGGAACATTCAGTACTTC; CDR3: CASSSRDRGWNIQYF
size: few; J: TRBJ1-4; D: TRBD1; V: TRBV5-1; DNA: TGCGCCAGCAGCCCCGGGACAGGGCCTGAAAAACTGTTTTTT; CDR3: CASSPGTGPEKLFF
size: few; J: TRBJ2-4; D: TRBD1; V: TRBV6-1; DNA: TGTGCCACCACTGATACGGGACAGATGCACATTCAGTACTTC; CDR3: CATTDTGQMHIQYF